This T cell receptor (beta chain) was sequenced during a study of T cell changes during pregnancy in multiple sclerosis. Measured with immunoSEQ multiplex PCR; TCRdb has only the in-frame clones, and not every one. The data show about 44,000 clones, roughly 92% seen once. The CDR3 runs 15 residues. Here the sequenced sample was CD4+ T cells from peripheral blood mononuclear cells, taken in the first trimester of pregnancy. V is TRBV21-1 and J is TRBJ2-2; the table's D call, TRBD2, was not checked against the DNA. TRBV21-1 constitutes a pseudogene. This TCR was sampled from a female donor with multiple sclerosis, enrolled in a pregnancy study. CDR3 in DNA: TGTGCCAGCAGCAAAGGGGGGACTGGCACCGGGGAGCTGTTTTTT. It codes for CASSKGGTGTGELFF.